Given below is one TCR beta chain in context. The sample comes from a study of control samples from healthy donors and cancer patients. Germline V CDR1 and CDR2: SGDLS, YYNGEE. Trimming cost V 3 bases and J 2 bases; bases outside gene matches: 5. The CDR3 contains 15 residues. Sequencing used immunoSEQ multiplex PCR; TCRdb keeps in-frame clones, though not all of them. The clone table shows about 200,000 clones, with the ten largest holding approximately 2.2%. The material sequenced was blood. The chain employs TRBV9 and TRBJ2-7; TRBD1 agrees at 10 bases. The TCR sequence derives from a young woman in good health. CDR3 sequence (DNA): TGTGCCAGCAGCGAGGGACAGGGGTCTACCTACGAGCAGTACTTC. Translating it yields CASSEGQGSTYEQYF.